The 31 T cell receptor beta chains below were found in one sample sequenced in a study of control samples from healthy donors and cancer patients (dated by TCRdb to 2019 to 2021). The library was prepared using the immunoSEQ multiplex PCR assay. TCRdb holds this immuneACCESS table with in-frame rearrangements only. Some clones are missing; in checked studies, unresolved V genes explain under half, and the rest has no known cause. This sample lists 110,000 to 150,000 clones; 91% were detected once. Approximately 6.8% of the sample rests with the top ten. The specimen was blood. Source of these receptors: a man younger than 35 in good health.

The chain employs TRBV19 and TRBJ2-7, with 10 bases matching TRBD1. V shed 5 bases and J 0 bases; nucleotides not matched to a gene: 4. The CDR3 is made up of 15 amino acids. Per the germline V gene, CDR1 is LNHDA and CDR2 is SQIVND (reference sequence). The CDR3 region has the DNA TGTGCCAGTAGTCCAGACAGGGGGCTCTCCTACGAGCAGTACTTC. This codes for CASSPDRGLSYEQYF.

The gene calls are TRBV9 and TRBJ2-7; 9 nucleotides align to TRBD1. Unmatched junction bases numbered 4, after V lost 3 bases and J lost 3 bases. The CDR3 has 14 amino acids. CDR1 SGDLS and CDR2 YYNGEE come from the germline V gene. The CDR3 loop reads CASSAGTGIYEQYF. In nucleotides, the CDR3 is TGTGCCAGCAGCGCCGGGACAGGGATCTACGAGCAGTACTTC.

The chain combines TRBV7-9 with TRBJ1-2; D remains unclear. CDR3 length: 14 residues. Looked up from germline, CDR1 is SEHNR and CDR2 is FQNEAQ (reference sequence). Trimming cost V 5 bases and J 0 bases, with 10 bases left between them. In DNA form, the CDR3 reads TGTGCCAGCAGCAACCTTCAAGCTAACTATGGCTACACCTTC. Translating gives CASSNLQANYGYTF.

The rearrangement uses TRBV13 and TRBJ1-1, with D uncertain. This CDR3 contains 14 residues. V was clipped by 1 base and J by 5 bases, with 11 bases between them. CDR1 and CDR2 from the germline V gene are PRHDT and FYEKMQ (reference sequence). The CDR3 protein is CASSLEASRTEAFF. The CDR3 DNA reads TGTGCCAGCAGCTTAGAGGCTTCGAGGACTGAAGCTTTCTTT.

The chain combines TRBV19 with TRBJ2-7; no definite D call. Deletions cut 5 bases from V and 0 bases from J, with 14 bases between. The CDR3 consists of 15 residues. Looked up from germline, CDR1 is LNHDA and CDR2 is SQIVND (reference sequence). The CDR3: CASSDRALSSYEQYF. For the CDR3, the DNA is TGTGCCAGTAGTGATCGGGCACTGAGCTCCTACGAGCAGTACTTC.

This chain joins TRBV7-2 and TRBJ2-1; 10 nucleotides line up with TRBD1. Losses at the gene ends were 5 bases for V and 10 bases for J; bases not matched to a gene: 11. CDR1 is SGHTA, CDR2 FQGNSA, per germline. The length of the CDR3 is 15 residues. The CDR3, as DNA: TGTGCCAGCAGCCTCCGACAGGGGGCCCTCACGGAGCAGTTCTTC. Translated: CASSLRQGALTEQFF.

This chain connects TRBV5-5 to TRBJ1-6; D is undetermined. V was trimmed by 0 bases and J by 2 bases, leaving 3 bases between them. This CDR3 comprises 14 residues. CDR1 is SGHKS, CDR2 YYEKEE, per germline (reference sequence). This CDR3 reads CASSLGPYNSPLHF. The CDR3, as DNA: TGTGCCAGCAGCTTGGGCCCCTATAATTCACCCCTCCACTTT.

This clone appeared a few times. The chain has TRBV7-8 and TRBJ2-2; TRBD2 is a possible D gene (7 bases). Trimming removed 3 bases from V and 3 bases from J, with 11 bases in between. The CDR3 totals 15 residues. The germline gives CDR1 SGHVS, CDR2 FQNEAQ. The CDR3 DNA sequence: TGTGCCAGCAGCTTCGAAGGGGGGGACACCGGGGAGCTGTTTTTT. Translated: CASSFEGGDTGELFF.

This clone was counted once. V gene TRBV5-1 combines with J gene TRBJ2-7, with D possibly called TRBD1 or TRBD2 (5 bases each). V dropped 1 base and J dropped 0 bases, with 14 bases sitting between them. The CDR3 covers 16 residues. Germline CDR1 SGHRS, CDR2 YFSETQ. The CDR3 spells CASSLFPGTASYEQYF. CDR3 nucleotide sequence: TGCGCCAGCAGCTTGTTCCCCGGGACCGCCTCCTACGAGCAGTACTTC.

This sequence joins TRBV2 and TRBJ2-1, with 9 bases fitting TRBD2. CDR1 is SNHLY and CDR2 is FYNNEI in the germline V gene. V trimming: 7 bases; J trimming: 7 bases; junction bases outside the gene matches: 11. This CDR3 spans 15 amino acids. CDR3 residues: CASTNWRGGLNEQFF. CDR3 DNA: TGTGCCAGCACGAATTGGCGGGGGGGCCTGAATGAGCAGTTCTTC.

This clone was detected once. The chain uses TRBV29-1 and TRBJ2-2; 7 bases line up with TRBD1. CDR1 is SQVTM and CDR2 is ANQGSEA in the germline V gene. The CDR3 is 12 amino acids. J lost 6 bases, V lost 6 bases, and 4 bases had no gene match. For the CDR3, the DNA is TGCAGCGTAGCGACAGGGCCCGGGGAGCTGTTTTTT. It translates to CSVATGPGELFF.

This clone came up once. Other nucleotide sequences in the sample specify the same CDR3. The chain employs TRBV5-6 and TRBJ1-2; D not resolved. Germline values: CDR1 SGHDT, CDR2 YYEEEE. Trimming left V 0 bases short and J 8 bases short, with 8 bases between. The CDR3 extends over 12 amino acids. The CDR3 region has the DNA TGTGCCAGCAGCTTGGCTGGTGGAGGCTACACCTTC. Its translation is CASSLAGGGYTF.

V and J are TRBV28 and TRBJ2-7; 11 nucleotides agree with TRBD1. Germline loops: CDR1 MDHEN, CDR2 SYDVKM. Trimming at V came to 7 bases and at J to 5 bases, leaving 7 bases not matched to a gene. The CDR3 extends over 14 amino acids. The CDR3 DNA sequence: TGTGCCAGCACCCGGGACAGGGGGTACGACGAGCAGTACTTC. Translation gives CASTRDRGYDEQYF. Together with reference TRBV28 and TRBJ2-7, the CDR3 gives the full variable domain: DVKVTQSSRYLVKRTGEKVFLECVQDMDHENMFWYRQDPGLGLRLIYFSYDVKMKEKGDIPEGYSVSREKKERFSLILESASTNQTSMYLCASTRDRGYDEQYFGPGTRLTVT.

As DNA, the CDR3 is TGCGCCAGCAGCTTAACTTTAACCACCTTCCAAGGCTACACCTTC. Protein sequence: CASSLTLTTFQGYTF. The V gene is TRBV5-1, the J gene TRBJ1-2; the D is unclear. The CDR3 has 15 residues. The germline V and J ends were trimmed by 2 bases and 8 bases, with 19 bases remaining between them. Germline V gene lookup returns CDR1 SGHRS and CDR2 YFSETQ.

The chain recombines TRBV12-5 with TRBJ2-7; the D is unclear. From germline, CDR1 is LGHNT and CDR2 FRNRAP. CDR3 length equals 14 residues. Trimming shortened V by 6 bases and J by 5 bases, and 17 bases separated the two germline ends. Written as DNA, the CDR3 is TGTGCTAGTGGGAATTCCCGTTCGTTGGACGAGCAGTACTTC. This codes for CASGNSRSLDEQYF.

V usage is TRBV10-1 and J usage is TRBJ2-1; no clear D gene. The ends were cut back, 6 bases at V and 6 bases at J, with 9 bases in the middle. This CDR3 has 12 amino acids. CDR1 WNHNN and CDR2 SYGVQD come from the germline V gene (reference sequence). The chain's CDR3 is CASRTYRNEQFF. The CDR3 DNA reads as TGCGCCAGCAGGACATACCGCAATGAGCAGTTCTTC.

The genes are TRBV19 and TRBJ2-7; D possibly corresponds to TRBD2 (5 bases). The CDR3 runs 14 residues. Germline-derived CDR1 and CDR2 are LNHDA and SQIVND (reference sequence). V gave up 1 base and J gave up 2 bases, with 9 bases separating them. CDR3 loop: CASSIGTLAYEQYF. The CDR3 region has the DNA TGTGCCAGTAGTATAGGGACTCTAGCCTACGAGCAGTACTTC.

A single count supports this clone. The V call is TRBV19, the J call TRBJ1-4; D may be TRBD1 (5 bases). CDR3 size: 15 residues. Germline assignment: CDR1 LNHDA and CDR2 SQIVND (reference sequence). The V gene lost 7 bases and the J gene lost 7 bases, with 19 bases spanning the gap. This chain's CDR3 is CASTPGGGRAEKLFF. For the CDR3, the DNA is TGTGCCAGTACCCCCGGCGGGGGAAGGGCTGAAAAACTGTTTTTT.

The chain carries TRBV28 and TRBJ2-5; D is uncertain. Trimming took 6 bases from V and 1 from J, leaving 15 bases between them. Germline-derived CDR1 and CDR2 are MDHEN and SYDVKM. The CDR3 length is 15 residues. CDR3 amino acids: CASRTLATLQETQYF. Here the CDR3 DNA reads TGTGCCAGCAGAACGTTAGCAACCCTCCAAGAGACCCAGTACTTC.

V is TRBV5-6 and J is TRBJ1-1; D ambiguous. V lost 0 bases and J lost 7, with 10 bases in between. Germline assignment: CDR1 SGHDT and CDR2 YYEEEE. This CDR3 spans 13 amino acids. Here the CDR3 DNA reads TGTGCCAGCAGCTTGGCAAATGGGAATGAAGCTTTCTTT. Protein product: CASSLANGNEAFF.

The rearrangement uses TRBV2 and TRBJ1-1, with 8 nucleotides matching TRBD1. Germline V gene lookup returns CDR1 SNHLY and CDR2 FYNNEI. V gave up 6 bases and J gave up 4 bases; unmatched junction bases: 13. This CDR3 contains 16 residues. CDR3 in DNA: TGTGCCAGCAGACGTCAGACAGGGGTGTCGGGCACTGAAGCTTTCTTT. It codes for CASRRQTGVSGTEAFF.

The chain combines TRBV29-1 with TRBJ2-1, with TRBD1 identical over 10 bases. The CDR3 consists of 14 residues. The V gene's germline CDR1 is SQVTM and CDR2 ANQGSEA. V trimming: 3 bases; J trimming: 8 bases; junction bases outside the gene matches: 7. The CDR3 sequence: CSVDRGQGSDEQFF. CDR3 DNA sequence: TGCAGCGTTGATAGGGGACAGGGGTCCGATGAGCAGTTCTTC.

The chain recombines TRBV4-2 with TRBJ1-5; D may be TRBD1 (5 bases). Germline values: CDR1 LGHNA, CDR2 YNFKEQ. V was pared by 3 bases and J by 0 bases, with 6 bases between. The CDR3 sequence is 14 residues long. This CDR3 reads CASSQDTSNQPQHF. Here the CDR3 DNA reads TGTGCCAGCAGCCAGGACACTAGCAATCAGCCCCAGCATTTT.

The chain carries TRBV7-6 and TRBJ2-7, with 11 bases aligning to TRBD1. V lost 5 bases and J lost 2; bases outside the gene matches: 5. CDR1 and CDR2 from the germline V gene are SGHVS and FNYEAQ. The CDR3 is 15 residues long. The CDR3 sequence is CASSAGTGGTYEQYF. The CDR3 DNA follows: TGTGCCAGCAGCGCCGGGACAGGGGGAACCTACGAGCAGTACTTC.

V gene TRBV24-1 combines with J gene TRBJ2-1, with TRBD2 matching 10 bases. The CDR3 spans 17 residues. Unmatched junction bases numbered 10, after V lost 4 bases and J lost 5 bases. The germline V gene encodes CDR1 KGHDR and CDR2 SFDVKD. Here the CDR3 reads CATSDPETSGYNNEQFF. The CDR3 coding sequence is TGTGCCACCAGTGACCCCGAGACTAGCGGGTACAACAATGAGCAGTTCTTC.

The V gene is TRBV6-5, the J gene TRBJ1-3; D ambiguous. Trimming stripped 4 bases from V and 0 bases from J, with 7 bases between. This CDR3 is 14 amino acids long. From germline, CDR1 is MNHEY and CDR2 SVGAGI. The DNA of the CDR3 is TGTGCCAGCAGTTCGACACGCTCTGGAAACACCATATATTTT. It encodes CASSSTRSGNTIYF.

CDR3 loop: CASSWGPPDTGELFF. The CDR3 DNA reads TGCGCCAGCAGCTGGGGCCCCCCTGACACCGGGGAGCTGTTTTTT. The chain recombines TRBV5-1 with TRBJ2-2, with D tentatively TRBD1 (5 bases). The germline gives CDR1 SGHRS, CDR2 YFSETQ. This CDR3 has 15 amino acids. V was cut by 3 bases and J by 3 bases, with 12 bases left in between. Combining the CDR3 with reference TRBV5-1 and TRBJ2-2 gives the whole variable domain KAGVTQTPRYLIKTRGQQVTLSCSPISGHRSVSWYQQTPGQGLQFLFEYFSETQRNKGNFPGRFSGRQFSNSRSEMNVSTLELGDSALYLCASSWGPPDTGELFFGEGSRLTVL.

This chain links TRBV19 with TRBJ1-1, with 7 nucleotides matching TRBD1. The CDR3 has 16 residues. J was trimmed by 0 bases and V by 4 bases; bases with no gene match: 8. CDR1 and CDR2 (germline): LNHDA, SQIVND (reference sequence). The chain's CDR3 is CASSKGGPSMNTEAFF. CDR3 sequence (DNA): TGTGCCAGTAGTAAAGGGGGCCCATCGATGAACACTGAAGCTTTCTTT. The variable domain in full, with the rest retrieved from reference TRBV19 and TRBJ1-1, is DGGITQSPKYLFRKEGQNVTLSCEQNLNHDAMYWYRQDPGQGLRLIYYSQIVNDFQKGDIAEGYSVSREKKESFPLTVTSAQKNPTAFYLCASSKGGPSMNTEAFFGQGTRLTVV.

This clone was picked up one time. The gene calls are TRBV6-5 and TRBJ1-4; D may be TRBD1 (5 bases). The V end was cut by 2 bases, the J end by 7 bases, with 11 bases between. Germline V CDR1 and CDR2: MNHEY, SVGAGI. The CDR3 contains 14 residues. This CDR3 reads CASSYSGAGEKLFF. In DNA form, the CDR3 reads TGTGCCAGCAGTTACAGTGGGGCAGGTGAAAAACTGTTTTTT.

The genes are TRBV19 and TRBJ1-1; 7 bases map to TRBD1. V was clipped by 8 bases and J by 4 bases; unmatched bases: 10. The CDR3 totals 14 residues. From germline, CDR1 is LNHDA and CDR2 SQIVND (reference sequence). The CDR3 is CASGFRGQSTEAFF. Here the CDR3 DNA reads TGTGCCAGTGGGTTTAGGGGGCAGAGCACTGAAGCTTTCTTT. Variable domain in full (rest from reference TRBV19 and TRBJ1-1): DGGITQSPKYLFRKEGQNVTLSCEQNLNHDAMYWYRQDPGQGLRLIYYSQIVNDFQKGDIAEGYSVSREKKESFPLTVTSAQKNPTAFYLCASGFRGQSTEAFFGQGTRLTVV.

CDR3 DNA: TGTGCCAGCAGTTATCAGGGGAAAACTGAAGCTTTCTTT. Protein sequence: CASSYQGKTEAFF. The J gene is TRBJ1-1, the V gene TRBV12-3 or TRBV12-4; possibly TRBD1 for D (6 bases). The CDR3 spans 13 residues. V lost 4 bases, J lost 5 bases, and 11 bases lay in between.